The 26 T cell receptor beta chains below were found in one sample sequenced in a study of CXCR3-negative and CXCR3-positive naive CD8 T cells. The study's findings and limits: CXCR3-negative naive cells had less hydrophobic TRB CDR3s than did CXCR3-positive naive cells.

Antigens for these TCRs are unknown. The libraries of TRB cDNA were prepared using 5' RACE with UMI labels. No DNA is given; TCRdb re-called the 5' RACE reads and lists each CDR3 protein once. The repertoire table contains several thousand distinct CDR3 sequences. The source material was naive CXCR3+ CD8+ T cells from blood. Subset: CD45RO-CCR7+CD27+CD95- naive CD8+ T cells expressing CXCR3 (TNR3+). The receptor source for this set is a human donor in good health. Some clones in this sample may be carry-over from other donors' samples.

J is TRBJ2-3 and V is TRBV7-2; TCRdb proposes TRBD2, but this gene call is untestable without DNA. The CDR3 totals 13 residues. Germline V CDR1 and CDR2: SGHTA, FQGNSA. This CDR3 reads CASSPRDTDTQYF.

This sequence joins TRBV24-1 and TRBJ1-2. The CDR3 consists of 13 residues. Germline V CDR1 and CDR2: KGHDR, SFDVKD. CDR3 in amino acids: CATSSRDYYGYTF.

The chain joins TRBV13 to TRBJ2-1; TCRdb returns TRBD2, unconfirmable since there is no DNA. CDR1 is PRHDT, CDR2 FYEKMQ, per germline (reference sequence). This CDR3 contains 15 residues. CDR3: CASSSRLAGYNEQFF.

The chain combines TRBV2 with TRBJ2-5; TCRdb's D gene call, TRBD2, goes unchecked for lack of DNA. This CDR3 region has 11 residues. Germline CDR1 and CDR2: SNHLY and FYNNEI. The CDR3 is CASPAGETQYF.

This clonotype is labeled medium-sized based on frequency. This CDR3 reads CASSQDPPDEQFF. The chain links TRBV4-2 to TRBJ2-1; the D call from TCRdb, TRBD1, cannot be confirmed without DNA. CDR1 is LGHNA and CDR2 is YNFKEQ in the germline V gene. The CDR3 runs to 13 residues.

Frequency places this clonotype as medium-sized. The chain couples TRBV29-1 to TRBJ2-3; TCRdb's D gene call, TRBD1, goes unchecked for lack of DNA. The CDR3 is made up of 15 amino acids. Germline assignment: CDR1 SQVTM and CDR2 ANQGSEA. The CDR3 loop reads CSVVLAGGESDTQYF.

This chain connects TRBV11-2 to TRBJ2-2. The germline V gene has CDR1 SGHAT and CDR2 FQNNGV. The CDR3 extends over 11 amino acids. CDR3 region: CATWQTGELFF.

This sequence joins TRBV29-1 and TRBJ1-2; TCRdb gives TRBD1 as the D gene, but with no DNA this cannot be confirmed. CDR1 is SQVTM, CDR2 ANQGSEA, per germline. This CDR3 region has 15 residues. CDR3 sequence: CSVEPATGANYGYTF.

The chain has TRBV2 and TRBJ1-4; TCRdb lists TRBD1, though no DNA is available to test this call. CDR3 size: 14 residues. Per germline, CDR1 SNHLY and CDR2 FYNNEI. CDR3 in amino acids: CASEDRTTNEKLFF.

Considering frequency, this clonotype is medium-sized. V usage is TRBV7-6 and J usage is TRBJ2-7. CDR3 length: 15 amino acids. CDR1 and CDR2 from the germline V gene are SGHVS and FNYEAQ. The CDR3 here is CASSLALSGSYEQYF.

The chain combines TRBV29-1 with TRBJ2-1. CDR1 and CDR2 from the germline V gene are SQVTM and ANQGSEA. The CDR3 sequence is 12 residues long. The CDR3 sequence is CSVDSSYNEQFF.

The chain joins TRBV12-3 or TRBV12-4 to TRBJ2-6. CDR3 length: 15 residues. The CDR3 loop is CASSSGGAGANVLTF.

This chain links TRBV12-3 or TRBV12-4 with TRBJ2-2; no DNA is available, so the TRBD2 call from TCRdb remains unchecked. This CDR3 has 15 amino acids. Here the CDR3 reads CASSWTSGNTGELFF.

The chain uses TRBV7-8 and TRBJ2-7; TCRdb's D call, TRBD2, is unchecked because there is no DNA. Germline lookup yields CDR1 SGHVS and CDR2 FQNEAQ. There are 16 residues in the CDR3. The CDR3 loop reads CASSLRASGTSYEQYF. Variable domain in full (rest from reference TRBV7-8 and TRBJ2-7): GAGVSQSPRYKVAKRGQDVALRCDPISGHVSLFWYQQALGQGPEFLTYFQNEAQLDKSGLPSDRFFAERPEGSVSTLKIQRTQQEDSAVYLCASSLRASGTSYEQYFGPGTRLTVT.

The chain combines TRBV27 with TRBJ1-2. CDR3 length: 15 amino acids. Germline lookup yields CDR1 MNHEY and CDR2 SMNVEV (reference sequence). The CDR3 sequence is CASGPGQYTNYGYTF.

The chain is built from TRBV12-3 or TRBV12-4 and TRBJ2-1; TCRdb indicates TRBD2, and absent DNA this call remains unverified. The CDR3 contains 14 residues. CDR3 protein: CASSPGLAGTEQFF.

By frequency, this clonotype registers medium-sized. The V gene is TRBV5-1, the J gene TRBJ2-1. The CDR3 runs 15 residues. CDR1 SGHRS and CDR2 YFSETQ come from the germline V gene. The CDR3 reads CASSWGQTSYNEQFF.

The gene calls are TRBV2 and TRBJ2-1; TCRdb's assignment of TRBD1 cannot be checked, as there is no DNA. The V gene's germline CDR1 is SNHLY and CDR2 FYNNEI. CDR3 length equals 17 residues. CDR3 protein: CASSGPNRDRGPNEQFF.

V usage is TRBV20-1 and J usage is TRBJ2-3. CDR3 size: 14 residues. Germline values: CDR1 DFQATT, CDR2 SNEGSKA (reference sequence). CDR3 residues: CSARSSSGLDTQYF.

The chain uses TRBV12-3 or TRBV12-4 and TRBJ2-1; the D call from TCRdb, TRBD2, cannot be confirmed without DNA. CDR3 length equals 14 residues. The CDR3 region is CASRLAGGPNEQFF.

According to its frequency, this clonotype is medium-sized. The rearrangement links TRBV4-1 to TRBJ2-1; the D call of TRBD1 rests on TCRdb alone, since no DNA is present to check it. Per the germline V gene, CDR1 is MGHRA and CDR2 is YSYEKL. The CDR3 has 14 amino acids. CDR3 amino acids: CASTPGQGAYEQFF.

The V and J genes are TRBV11-2 and TRBJ2-5. CDR1 and CDR2 (germline): SGHAT, FQNNGV. The CDR3 contains 13 residues. The CDR3 reads CASSLQNQETQYF.

V is TRBV9 and J is TRBJ1-1; the D call from TCRdb, TRBD1, cannot be confirmed without DNA. Germline V gene lookup returns CDR1 SGDLS and CDR2 YYNGEE. The CDR3 is made up of 15 amino acids. The chain's CDR3 is CASSVEKGMNTEAFF.

This chain links TRBV28 with TRBJ2-5; the D call from TCRdb, TRBD2, cannot be confirmed without DNA. There are 17 residues in the CDR3. Germline V gene lookup returns CDR1 MDHEN and CDR2 SYDVKM. This CDR3 is CASSLYTSGSTRETQYF.

Frequency places this clonotype as medium-sized. The gene calls are TRBV20-1 and TRBJ2-3; TCRdb returns TRBD2, unconfirmable since there is no DNA. Per germline, CDR1 DFQATT and CDR2 SNEGSKA (reference sequence). This CDR3 region has 15 residues. CDR3 in amino acids: CSASSLAESTDTQYF.

This clonotype is medium-sized by frequency. The chain has TRBV4-2 and TRBJ1-1; TCRdb names TRBD1, which stays unverified in the absence of DNA. CDR1 and CDR2 (germline): LGHNA, YNFKEQ. The CDR3 consists of 17 residues. The CDR3 loop is CASSQDFGTVEHSEAFF.